The 25 T cell receptor beta chains in this list originate from one sample, sequenced in a study of T cell repertoires in cytomegalovirus infection. Which antigens these TCRs recognize remains unknown. MiXCR was run by TCRdb on the reads, yielding one entry per CDR3 protein. The sample has around 800,000 distinct CDR3 sequences, 30% to 35% seen once; the top ten hold around 12%. The sample was cultured CD8+ T cells from PBMCs, taken from culture after CMV antigen stimulation. The source is a human donor in good health (CMV status not recorded). Some clones in this sample may be carry-over from other donors' samples.

This clonotype was seen many times. The chain uses TRBV7-9 and TRBJ2-5; D is unresolved. The CDR3 runs to 14 residues. The germline V gene encodes CDR1 SEHNR and CDR2 FQNEAQ (reference sequence). V lost 1 base and J 2 bases, leaving 8 bases between the germline ends. CDR3 bases: TGTGCCAGCAGCTTAGATGGTAAACAAGAGACCCAGTACTTC. This gives the protein CASSLDGKQETQYF.

The V call is TRBV7-9, the J call TRBJ2-7; 11 bases map to TRBD2. V was clipped by 5 bases and J by 6 bases; unmatched bases: 9. CDR1 is SEHNR, CDR2 FQNEAQ, per germline (reference sequence). This CDR3 spans 15 amino acids. The CDR3 loop is CASSATSGGSCEQYV. In nucleotides, the CDR3 is TGTGCCAGCAGCGCCACTAGCGGGGGCTCTTGCGAGCAGTACGTC.

This clonotype was counted ten times or more. The chain is built from TRBV7-6 and TRBJ2-2, with 11 bases that match TRBD2. Germline V CDR1 and CDR2: SGHVS, FNYEAQ. This CDR3 region has 14 residues. J was trimmed by 4 bases and V by 8 bases; bases with no gene match: 3. The CDR3 loop reads CASATSGGTGELFF. CDR3 sequence (DNA): TGTGCCAGCGCCACTAGCGGGGGCACCGGGGAGCTGTTTTTT.

This chain's CDR3 is CASNPRDVTNYGYTF. Written as DNA, the CDR3 is TGTGCCAGCAACCCGAGGGACGTTACTAACTATGGCTACACCTTC. V gene TRBV7-9 combines with J gene TRBJ1-2, with TRBD1 as a possible D gene (5 bases). Between the trimmed V and J ends, which lost 7 bases and 0 bases, there was a span of 15 bases. The V gene's germline CDR1 is SEHNR and CDR2 FQNEAQ (reference sequence). The CDR3 runs to 15 residues.

This clonotype was observed at least ten times. The chain couples TRBV7-2 to TRBJ2-2, with TRBD1 matching 10 bases. CDR3 size: 18 residues. The junction had 9 bases not matched to a gene; V was cut back by 2 bases and J by 3 bases. Germline assignment: CDR1 SGHTA and CDR2 FQGNSA. CDR3 nucleotides: TGTGCCAGCAGCTTAAACCCACGGACAGGGGGGGACACCGGGGAGCTGTTTTTT. Residues: CASSLNPRTGGDTGELFF.

In its sample, this clonotype was seen a few times. The chain has TRBV7-2 and TRBJ1-5; D gene ambiguous. The CDR3 length is 12 residues. The germline V gene encodes CDR1 SGHTA and CDR2 FQGNSA. The V and J ends lost 5 bases and 9 bases respectively, with 11 bases between them. CDR3 residues: CASSLGMGPQHF. For the CDR3, the DNA is TGTGCCAGCAGCCTCGGAATGGGGCCCCAGCATTTT.

The chain recombines TRBV7-6 with TRBJ2-5; perhaps TRBD2 as D (7 bases). The germline V gene encodes CDR1 SGHVS and CDR2 FNYEAQ. Trimming shortened V by 5 bases and J by 10 bases, and 14 bases separated the two germline ends. The CDR3 is 12 amino acids. CDR3 nucleotide sequence: TGTGCCAGCAGCAAGCGAGGGGGGGGCCAGTACTTC. The encoded protein is CASSKRGGGQYF.

With respect to this clonotype: A junction end diverges from the germline sequence, so it may reflect a read error. This rearrangement joins TRBV12-3 or TRBV12-4 to TRBJ2-3, with D maybe TRBD2 (6 bases). The CDR3 has 14 amino acids. The CDR3 sequence is CTSSYGGATDTQYF. CDR3 DNA sequence: TGTACCAGCAGCTACGGAGGGGCCACAGATACGCAGTATTTT.

This chain joins TRBV6-5 and TRBJ2-1, with D maybe TRBD1 (5 bases). CDR3 length: 16 amino acids. Trimming removed 6 bases from V and 4 bases from J, with 19 bases in between. Germline V lookup: CDR1 MNHEY, CDR2 SVGAGI. This chain's CDR3 is CASRPSDLGDYNEQFF. The CDR3 DNA reads TGTGCCAGCAGACCATCTGATTTAGGGGATTACAATGAGCAGTTCTTC.

This clonotype was picked up a small number of times. J is TRBJ2-5 and V is TRBV27; D might be TRBD2 (5 bases). Trimming left V 6 bases short and J 5 bases short, with 13 bases between. CDR3 size: 13 residues. Germline values: CDR1 MNHEY, CDR2 SMNVEV (reference sequence). The CDR3 here is CASRPRSGETQYF. The CDR3 region has the DNA TGTGCCAGCAGACCAAGATCGGGGGAGACCCAGTACTTC.

In its sample, this clonotype was seen a few times. DNA of the CDR3: TGTGCCAGCAGGAGGGGCAGGGAAGTCGGAACTAATGAAAAACTGTTTTTT. The encoded protein is CASRRGREVGTNEKLFF. The V call is TRBV7-2, the J call TRBJ1-4, with D possibly being TRBD1 (5 bases). The CDR3 length is 17 residues. Germline V gene sequence: CDR1 SGHTA, CDR2 FQGNSA. V was clipped by 6 bases and J by 1 base, with 18 bases between them.

This clonotype was picked up a small number of times. The chain combines TRBV7-9 with TRBJ2-3, with TRBD1 as a possible D gene (6 bases). V lost 3 bases and J lost 2, with 12 bases in between. Germline CDR1 and CDR2: SEHNR and FQNEAQ (reference sequence). This CDR3 has 15 amino acids. The CDR3 DNA reads as TGTGCCAGCAGCTTCCCGACAGGACCCACAGATACGCAGTATTTT. Translating gives CASSFPTGPTDTQYF.

CDR3 loop: CASSLLAGGSSYNEQFF. CDR3 sequence (DNA): TGTGCCAGTAGTCTACTAGCGGGGGGGAGCTCCTACAATGAGCAGTTCTTC. The chain carries TRBV19 and TRBJ2-1; 13 positions agree with TRBD2. Germline V gene sequence: CDR1 LNHDA, CDR2 SQIVND (reference sequence). The length of the CDR3 is 17 residues. V shed 5 bases, J shed 0 bases, and the junction held 4 bases outside the gene matches.

This clonotype was observed many times. The chain recombines TRBV27 with TRBJ2-1; 8 positions agree with TRBD2. V lost 1 base, J lost 8 bases, and 7 bases stayed unmatched. The CDR3 length is 15 residues. Germline CDR1 reads MNHEY; CDR2 reads SMNVEV (reference sequence). The CDR3 nucleotides are TGTGCCAGCAGTTTATTTGCGGGGGGAAGAGATGAGCAGTTCTTC. It codes for CASSLFAGGRDEQFF.

The rearrangement uses TRBV19 and TRBJ1-1; D might be TRBD1 (5 bases). Trimming pared 8 bases from V and 0 bases from J, leaving 16 bases between. The CDR3 consists of 15 residues. In germline, CDR1 is LNHDA, CDR2 SQIVND (reference sequence). CDR3 residues: CASALTARMNTEAFF. Written as DNA, the CDR3 is TGTGCCAGTGCATTGACAGCTCGAATGAACACTGAAGCTTTCTTT. Combining the CDR3 with reference TRBV19 and TRBJ1-1 gives the whole variable domain DGGITQSPKYLFRKEGQNVTLSCEQNLNHDAMYWYRQDPGQGLRLIYYSQIVNDFQKGDIAEGYSVSREKKESFPLTVTSAQKNPTAFYLCASALTARMNTEAFFGQGTRLTVV.

The V and J genes are TRBV7-3 and TRBJ2-7; TRBD1 is a possible D gene (6 bases). The CDR3 has 15 residues. Germline CDR1 reads SGHTA; CDR2 reads FQGTGA. V shed 5 bases and J shed 2 bases, with 16 bases lying between them. CDR3 region: CASSHRQDSPYEQYV. The CDR3 coding sequence is TGTGCCAGCAGCCATAGGCAGGACAGCCCCTACGAGCAGTACGTC.

The chain links TRBV4-1 to TRBJ2-3, with 8 bases aligning to TRBD1. The CDR3 loop spans 16 amino acids. The germline V gene encodes CDR1 MGHRA and CDR2 YSYEKL. Trimming took 4 bases from V and 0 from J; bases not matched to a gene: 6. The CDR3 DNA reads TGCGCCAGCAGCCCCGACAGGGGCCCTAGCACAGATACGCAGTATTTT. Translated: CASSPDRGPSTDTQYF.

This clonotype has a handful of counts. The chain employs TRBV7-3 and TRBJ2-1, with 9 bases aligning to TRBD1. The CDR3 runs to 18 residues. V lost 4 bases to trimming and J lost 5 bases; unmatched junction nucleotides: 15. CDR1 and CDR2 (germline): SGHTA, FQGTGA. CDR3 loop: CASSSPMRGTGSDNEQFF. The CDR3, as DNA: TGTGCCAGCAGCTCCCCGATGAGGGGGACAGGGAGTGACAATGAGCAGTTCTTC.

This chain uses TRBV7-2 with TRBJ2-7; possibly TRBD2 for D (5 bases). Deletions cut 8 bases from V and 3 bases from J, with 14 bases between. The CDR3 contains 13 residues. Germline V gene data show CDR1 as SGHTA and CDR2 as FQGNSA. DNA of the CDR3: TGTGCCAGCCCCCCTGGAGGCGACTACGAGCAGTACGTC. It specifies CASPPGGDYEQYV.

The rearrangement joins TRBV28 to TRBJ1-1; possible D gene TRBD1, 5 bases. The germline CDR1 and CDR2 sequences are MDHEN and SYDVKM. The CDR3 extends over 14 amino acids. V lost 3 bases to trimming and J lost 3 bases, with 11 bases between them. The CDR3 DNA is TGTGCCAGCAGTTTTGTAGGGGTATACACTGAAGCTTTCTTT. Its protein product is CASSFVGVYTEAFF.

The chain couples TRBV5-5 to TRBJ2-2; TRBD2 matches 10 bases. Trimming at V came to 2 bases and at J to 7 bases, leaving 5 bases not matched to a gene. The CDR3 covers 15 residues. Germline V gene data show CDR1 as SGHKS and CDR2 as YYEKEE (reference sequence). CDR3 nucleotide sequence: TGTGCCAGCAGCTTAAGCGGGGGGGACAACGGGGAGCTGTTTTTT. Protein sequence: CASSLSGGDNGELFF.

This clonotype was counted a few times. The DNA for the CDR3 is TGTGCCACCAGTGATCTTCTAGCGGGGGGGAGGAATGAGCAGTTCTTC. Amino acids: CATSDLLAGGRNEQFF. The chain links TRBV24-1 to TRBJ2-1; TRBD2 aligns across 12 bases. Losses at the gene ends were 3 bases for V and 7 bases for J; bases not matched to a gene: 6. The CDR3 has 16 residues. In germline, CDR1 is KGHDR, CDR2 SFDVKD.

This rearrangement joins TRBV7-2 to TRBJ2-7, with a possible D match to TRBD1 (5 bases). Trimming removed 5 bases at V and 5 bases at J, with 19 bases between. This CDR3 has 15 amino acids. Germline-derived CDR1 and CDR2 are SGHTA and FQGNSA. In DNA form, the CDR3 reads TGTGCCAGCAGCATGACAGTGGAGCCTTTCAACGAGCAGTACTTC. This translates into CASSMTVEPFNEQYF.

This clonotype was picked up many times. The chain carries TRBV7-6 and TRBJ2-1, with 8 bases lining up with TRBD1. The germline CDR1 and CDR2 sequences are SGHVS and FNYEAQ. Trimming cost V 7 bases and J 4 bases; bases outside gene matches: 6. CDR3 length: 14 residues. This CDR3 is CASTGTGPYNEQFF. Written as DNA, the CDR3 is TGTGCCAGCACCGGGACAGGACCATACAATGAGCAGTTCTTC.

This clonotype is medium-sized within its sample. V is TRBV7-2 and J is TRBJ1-3; no clear D. The CDR3 spans 17 residues. Between the trimmed V and J ends, which lost 5 bases and 0 bases, there was a span of 17 bases. The V gene's germline CDR1 is SGHTA and CDR2 FQGNSA. The CDR3 spells CASSPNSGPSSGNTIYF. The CDR3 DNA reads as TGTGCCAGCAGCCCAAACTCGGGCCCCAGCTCTGGAAACACCATATATTTT.